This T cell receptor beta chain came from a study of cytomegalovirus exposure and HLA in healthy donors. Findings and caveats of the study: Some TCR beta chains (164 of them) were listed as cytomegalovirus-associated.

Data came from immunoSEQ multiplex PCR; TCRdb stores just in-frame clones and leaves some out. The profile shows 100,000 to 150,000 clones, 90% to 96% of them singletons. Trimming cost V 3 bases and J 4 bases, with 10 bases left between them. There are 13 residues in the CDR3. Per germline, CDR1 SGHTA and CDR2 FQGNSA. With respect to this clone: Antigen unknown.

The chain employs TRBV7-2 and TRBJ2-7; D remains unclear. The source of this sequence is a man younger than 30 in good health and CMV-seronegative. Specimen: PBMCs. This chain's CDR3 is CASSFTTGYEQYF. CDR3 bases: TGTGCCAGCAGCTTTACTACCGGGTACGAGCAGTACTTC.